This TCR beta chain stems from a study of blood T cell repertoires in COVID-19. Study at large: Acute and convalescent COVID-19 specimens originated in the United States, Italy and Spain.

The data were produced by immunoSEQ multiplex PCR, yet TCRdb's version contains in-frame clones alone and is incomplete. Seen here are 75,000 to 90,000 clones, around four fifths observed once, and the top ten hold about 20%. Germline values: CDR1 SGHKS, CDR2 YYEKEE (reference sequence). V was pared by 0 bases and J by 5 bases, with 15 bases between. The CDR3 runs 15 residues. The clonotype originates from a man at least 80 years old with active or convalescent COVID-19. Sequenced sample: peripheral blood. The chain joins TRBV5-5 to TRBJ2-7; tentatively, D is TRBD1 (6 bases). Here the CDR3 DNA reads TGTGCCAGCAGCTTGGCCGGGACACTACACCACGAGCAGTACGTC. Its translation is CASSLAGTLHHEQYV.